This T cell receptor (beta chain) is drawn from a study of blood T cell repertoires in COVID-19. This clone was picked up one time. CDR3 length equals 13 residues. CDR1 and CDR2 from the germline V gene are MGHRA and YSYEKL. V was shortened by 3 bases and J by 7 bases, with 12 bases between the two germline ends. Some clones are missing from TCRdb's copy, which holds only in-frame ones; the method was immunoSEQ multiplex PCR. The repertoire has some 130,000 clones, approximately 84% of them found once; the top ten carry around 20%. Sequencing was performed on peripheral blood. The receptor's source is a woman aged 50 to 60 who had recovered from COVID-19. The gene calls are TRBV4-1 and TRBJ1-2, with D maybe TRBD1 (5 bases). CDR3 protein: CASSQLGVGGYTF. The CDR3 bases are TGCGCCAGCAGCCAGTTAGGGGTGGGTGGCTACACCTTC.